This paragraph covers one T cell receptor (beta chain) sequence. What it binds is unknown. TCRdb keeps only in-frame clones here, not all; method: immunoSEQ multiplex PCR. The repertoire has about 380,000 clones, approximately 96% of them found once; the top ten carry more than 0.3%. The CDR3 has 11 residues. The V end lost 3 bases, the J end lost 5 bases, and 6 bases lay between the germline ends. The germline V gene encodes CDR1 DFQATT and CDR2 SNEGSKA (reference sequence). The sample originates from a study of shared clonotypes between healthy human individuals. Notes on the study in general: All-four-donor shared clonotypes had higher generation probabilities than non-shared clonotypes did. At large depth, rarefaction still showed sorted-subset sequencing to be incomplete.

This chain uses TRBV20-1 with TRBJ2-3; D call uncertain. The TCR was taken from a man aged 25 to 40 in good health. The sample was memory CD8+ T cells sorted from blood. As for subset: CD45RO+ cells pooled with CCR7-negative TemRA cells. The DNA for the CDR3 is TGCAGTGCTAGCATAGAAGATACGCAGTATTTT. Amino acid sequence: CSASIEDTQYF.